This record concerns one TCR beta chain sequence. The data were obtained in a study of T cell changes during pregnancy in multiple sclerosis. TCRdb keeps only in-frame clones here, not all; method: immunoSEQ multiplex PCR. The sample records 35,000 to 40,000 clones, around 90% being singletons. This CDR3 spans 14 amino acids. Looked up from germline, CDR1 is SGDLS and CDR2 is YYNGEE. The germline V and J ends were trimmed by 3 bases and 2 bases, with 10 bases remaining between them. This rearrangement joins TRBV9 to TRBJ2-3, with D possibly matching TRBD2 (5 bases). The specimen was peripheral blood, collected in the third trimester of pregnancy. The sequence derives from a female donor in good health, enrolled as a control in a pregnancy study. For the CDR3, the DNA is TGTGCCAGCAGCGGGGAGCTCTCCACAGATACGCAGTATTTT. Amino acid sequence: CASSGELSTDTQYF. The whole variable domain, filled in from reference TRBV9 and TRBJ2-3, reads DSGVTQTPKHLITATGQRVTLRCSPRSGDLSVYWYQQSLDQGLQFLIQYYNGEERAKGNILERFSAQQFPDLHSELNLSSLELGDSALYFCASSGELSTDTQYFGPGTRLTVL.